This T cell receptor (beta chain) was identified in a study of glioma-infiltrating T cells. Study background: Glioblastomas were WHO grade IV, sampled at first diagnosis; low-grade were grade II. About one million peripheral T cells were targeted at roughly 4- to 11-fold coverage. Findings and limits, study-wide: Signature shared blood CDR3 motifs were enriched in low-divergence and depleted in high-divergence patients.

The length of the CDR3 is 13 residues. Germline assignment: CDR1 SQVTM and CDR2 ANQGSEA. Deletions cut 4 bases from V and 2 bases from J, with 11 bases between. As for this clonotype: Its antigen remains unidentified.

Amplification of TCR alpha and beta CDR3 regions from RNA used iRepertoire nested multiplex PCR. TCRdb re-called the multiplex PCR reads through MiXCR, storing one row per CDR3 protein. The sample records 400,000 or so distinct CDR3 sequences, roughly 41% being singletons. The receptor comes from a human donor with low-grade glioma or glioblastoma, undergoing nonglioma brain surgery, or in good health (not recorded which). Specimen: glioma tissue, nonneoplastic brain tissue, or PBMCs (not recorded which). This chain uses TRBV29-1 with TRBJ1-2; D may be TRBD1 (6 bases). CDR3 DNA sequence: TGCAGCGTTGCAAAGGGGGGCAACTATGGCTACACCTTC. Protein sequence: CSVAKGGNYGYTF.